This TCR beta chain appears in the sequencing data of a study of circulating CD8 cells and anti-PD-1 response in melanoma. Whole-study context: Nivolumab was given intravenously at 3 mg/kg every 2 weeks.

By share, this clonotype counts as medium-sized. TCR libraries were prepared from about 15 ng of total RNA with the QIAseq Immune Repertoire TCR panel. A single record per CDR3 protein comes from TCRdb applying MiXCR to the reads. The sample consists of some 400 distinct CDR3 sequences, around 11% of them appearing once. From live CD3+CD8+TCRalphabeta+ cells, four PD-1 and/or TIGIT subsets were sorted. The V gene's germline CDR1 is SGHVS and CDR2 FQNEAQ. The CDR3 runs 12 residues. Trimming removed 5 bases at V and 9 bases at J, with 11 bases between. This receptor was identified in a human donor with melanoma. The rearrangement joins TRBV7-8 to TRBJ2-1; D perhaps matches TRBD2 (5 bases). The sample consisted of CD8+ T cells from PBMCs, taken at baseline or after one month of anti-PD-1 therapy (not recorded which). The CDR3 coding sequence is TGTGCCAGCAGCATACTAGTAAGTGAGCAGTTCTTC. It is translated as CASSILVSEQFF.